These 17 T cell receptor beta chains share one sample of origin, sequenced in a study of blood T cell repertoires in COVID-19. The table came from immunoSEQ multiplex PCR; TCRdb's copy has only in-frame clones and leaves some out. The sample contains 350,000 to 500,000 clones, around nine tenths of which appear only once. The material sequenced was peripheral blood. These receptors were collected from a man aged 18 to 35 with COVID-19, enrolled during active disease.

This chain joins TRBV18 and TRBJ1-4, with D possibly matching TRBD1 (5 bases). With 3 bases removed from V and 4 bases from J, the gap between germline ends came to 9 bases. The CDR3 is 14 amino acids. Germline loops: CDR1 KGHSH, CDR2 LQKENI. CDR3 in amino acids: CASSPGQLNEKLFF. DNA for the CDR3: TGTGCCAGCTCACCGGGGCAGCTTAATGAAAAACTGTTTTTT.

V usage is TRBV27 and J usage is TRBJ2-1; 9 bases fit TRBD2. J gave up 7 bases and V 3 bases, and 4 bases lay outside the gene matches. Germline CDR1 is MNHEY and CDR2 is SMNVEV (reference sequence). CDR3 length: 14 residues. The CDR3 region has the DNA TGTGCCAGCAGTTTCCTAGCGGGGTCGAATGAGCAGTTCTTC. It codes for CASSFLAGSNEQFF.

This chain joins TRBV5-4 and TRBJ2-1; D may be TRBD1 (7 bases). In germline, CDR1 is SGHNT, CDR2 YYREEE (reference sequence). The CDR3 length is 15 residues. With 6 bases removed from V and 6 bases from J, the gap between germline ends came to 19 bases. The CDR3 DNA follows: TGTGCCAGCACCCAGGGGGGTATTACGCGCAATGAGCAGTTCTTC. This translates into CASTQGGITRNEQFF.

V gene TRBV12-5 combines with J gene TRBJ1-2, with D unresolved. The V end lost 7 bases, the J end lost 6 bases, and 12 bases lay between the germline ends. The V gene's germline CDR1 is LGHNT and CDR2 FRNRAP. The CDR3 extends over 12 amino acids. The CDR3 DNA sequence: TGTGCTAGTGCCCCGTCGGTCGATGGCTACACCTTC. Residues: CASAPSVDGYTF.

The V call is TRBV19, the J call TRBJ1-5; a possible D gene is TRBD1 (6 bases). Trimming took off 3 bases at V and 4 bases at J, with 22 bases between the two ends. The CDR3 sequence is 18 residues long. Per the germline V gene, CDR1 is LNHDA and CDR2 is SQIVND (reference sequence). CDR3 loop: CASSIWHRVERENQPQHF. The CDR3 DNA follows: TGTGCCAGTAGTATCTGGCACAGGGTCGAGAGGGAAAATCAGCCCCAGCATTTT. The variable domain in full, with the rest retrieved from reference TRBV19 and TRBJ1-5, is DGGITQSPKYLFRKEGQNVTLSCEQNLNHDAMYWYRQDPGQGLRLIYYSQIVNDFQKGDIAEGYSVSREKKESFPLTVTSAQKNPTAFYLCASSIWHRVERENQPQHFGDGTRLSIL.

The chain recombines TRBV30 with TRBJ1-5; TRBD1 matches at 7 bases. Trimming cost V 3 bases and J 4 bases; bases outside gene matches: 6. Germline-derived CDR1 and CDR2 are GTSNPN and SVGIG (reference sequence). The CDR3 totals 14 residues. CDR3 region: CAWSSTGLNQPQHF. CDR3 DNA sequence: TGTGCCTGGAGCTCGACAGGGTTAAATCAGCCCCAGCATTTT.

This chain uses TRBV7-8 with TRBJ1-6; D not resolved. The CDR3 contains 14 residues. V gave up 6 bases and J gave up 5 bases, with 11 bases separating them. CDR1 is SGHVS, CDR2 FQNEAQ, per germline. As DNA, the CDR3 is TGTGCCAGCAGTACAGCCTCAAATAATTCACCCCTCCACTTT. Its protein is CASSTASNNSPLHF.

The rearrangement uses TRBV9 and TRBJ2-3; 8 bases line up with TRBD2. The V gene end was trimmed by 3 bases and the J gene end by 2 bases; junction bases not matched to a gene: 8. CDR3 length: 16 residues. Germline V lookup: CDR1 SGDLS, CDR2 YYNGEE. DNA for the CDR3: TGTGCCAGCAGCGCCGGACTAGCTGTGGCCACAGATACGCAGTATTTT. Translated, it gives CASSAGLAVATDTQYF. Full variable domain (outside the CDR3, taken from reference TRBV9 and TRBJ2-3): DSGVTQTPKHLITATGQRVTLRCSPRSGDLSVYWYQQSLDQGLQFLIQYYNGEERAKGNILERFSAQQFPDLHSELNLSSLELGDSALYFCASSAGLAVATDTQYFGPGTRLTVL.

V gene TRBV6-5 combines with J gene TRBJ1-1; D may be TRBD1 (6 bases). V was cut by 5 bases and J by 1 base, with 11 bases left in between. This CDR3 comprises 14 residues. CDR1 and CDR2 from the germline V gene are MNHEY and SVGAGI. The CDR3 DNA follows: TGTGCCAGCAGTCTTCCGGGACAGAACACTGAAGCTTTCTTT. Translated, it gives CASSLPGQNTEAFF.

V is TRBV15 and J is TRBJ2-3; 8 nucleotides match TRBD2. This CDR3 contains 15 residues. Per germline, CDR1 LNHNV and CDR2 YYDKDF (reference sequence). V shed 4 bases, J shed 2 bases, and the junction held 5 bases outside the gene matches. In DNA form, the CDR3 reads TGTGCCACCAGCAAACGGACTAGCATCACAGATACGCAGTATTTT. Its protein is CATSKRTSITDTQYF.

This rearrangement joins TRBV9 to TRBJ2-1, with 8 positions matching TRBD2. This CDR3 is built from 17 residues. Trimming at V came to 0 bases and at J to 2 bases, leaving 7 bases not matched to a gene. Germline CDR1 reads SGDLS; CDR2 reads YYNGEE. Here the CDR3 reads CASSVETRREAYNEQFF. The CDR3, as DNA: TGTGCCAGCAGCGTAGAGACGAGGCGGGAGGCCTACAATGAGCAGTTCTTC.

The genes are TRBV27 and TRBJ1-2, with TRBD1 identical over 7 bases. The CDR3 is 12 residues long. Trimming cost V 9 bases and J 7 bases; bases outside gene matches: 8. Germline CDR1 and CDR2: MNHEY and SMNVEV (reference sequence). The CDR3 protein is CASGDSGGGYTF. The CDR3, as DNA: TGTGCCAGTGGGGATTCAGGGGGTGGCTACACCTTC.

V is TRBV29-1 and J is TRBJ2-1; D is perhaps TRBD1 (6 bases). Trimming shortened V by 4 bases and J by 9 bases, and 13 bases separated the two germline ends. Germline CDR1 is SQVTM and CDR2 is ANQGSEA. This CDR3 contains 12 residues. The DNA of the CDR3 is TGCAGCGTTGGGGACACTATAGGTGAGCAGTTCTTC. Protein sequence: CSVGDTIGEQFF.

This clone was recorded a few times. Here the CDR3 reads CASSRGLAGGNEQFF. In DNA form, the CDR3 reads TGTGCCAGCAGTCGGGGACTAGCGGGGGGCAATGAGCAGTTCTTC. The rearrangement joins TRBV2 to TRBJ2-1; TRBD2 matches 15 bases. Looked up from germline, CDR1 is SNHLY and CDR2 is FYNNEI. V lost 5 bases, J lost 6 bases, and 2 bases stayed unmatched. This CDR3 region has 15 residues.

The chain combines TRBV7-9 with TRBJ2-5, with 11 bases aligning to TRBD2. V shed 4 bases, J shed 5 bases, and the junction held 9 bases outside the gene matches. The CDR3 length is 16 residues. Germline V gene lookup returns CDR1 SEHNR and CDR2 FQNEAQ (reference sequence). The DNA for the CDR3 is TGTGCCAGCAGCTCCCTTAGCGGGGGGGCTTGGGAGACCCAGTACTTC. Its protein is CASSSLSGGAWETQYF.

This chain joins TRBV18 and TRBJ1-1; no firm D call. Between the trimmed V and J ends, which lost 0 bases and 6 bases, there was a span of 11 bases. The V gene's germline CDR1 is KGHSH and CDR2 LQKENI. The CDR3 has 14 residues. The CDR3 is CASSPPENVAEAFF. CDR3 DNA sequence: TGTGCCAGCTCACCACCGGAGAACGTCGCTGAAGCTTTCTTT.

V is TRBV11-2 and J is TRBJ1-1; D is undetermined. Germline lookup yields CDR1 SGHAT and CDR2 FQNNGV. Trimming cost V 4 bases and J 5 bases, with 11 bases left between them. The CDR3 covers 13 residues. The CDR3 DNA is TGTGCCAGCAGCTCCACTCTAGGAACTGAAGCTTTCTTT. Translated, it gives CASSSTLGTEAFF.